Described below is a single T cell receptor (beta chain) sequence and its context. This sample was included in a study of blood T cell repertoires in COVID-19. Sequencing used immunoSEQ multiplex PCR; TCRdb keeps in-frame clones, though not all of them. The sample gives some 310,000 clones, 90% of which show up once; 2.5% to 3.5% is in the top ten. Germline CDR1 reads SNHLY; CDR2 reads FYNNEI. Trimming shortened V by 7 bases and J by 3 bases, and 12 bases separated the two germline ends. The CDR3 contains 13 residues. Sequencing input: peripheral blood. This TCR was sampled from a woman aged 25 to 39 with COVID-19, enrolled during active disease. The V gene is TRBV2, the J gene TRBJ1-2, with D possibly matching TRBD1 (5 bases). CDR3 region: CASTEGGDYGYTF. The CDR3 DNA sequence: TGTGCCAGCACGGAGGGAGGGGACTATGGCTACACCTTC.